The 9 T cell receptor beta chains given below trace back to one sample, sequenced in a study of blood T cell repertoires in COVID-19. Data came from immunoSEQ multiplex PCR; TCRdb stores just in-frame clones and leaves some out. The sample holds around 400,000 clones, 87% seen once. Input material: peripheral blood. Receptor source: a woman aged 55-69 years with COVID-19, enrolled during active disease.

The CDR3 sequence: CASSSRTEAFF. CDR3 bases: TGTGCCAGCAGCTCGCGAACTGAAGCTTTCTTT. The gene calls are TRBV7-9 and TRBJ1-1; D remains unclear. The ends were cut back, 4 bases at V and 5 bases at J, with 5 bases in the middle. In germline, CDR1 is SEHNR, CDR2 FQNEAQ (reference sequence). The CDR3 extends over 11 amino acids.

J is TRBJ1-1 and V is TRBV18; 7 nucleotides line up with TRBD1. The CDR3 is 14 amino acids. Germline V gene sequence: CDR1 KGHSH, CDR2 LQKENI. The V segment lost 3 bases and the J segment 6 bases; nucleotides outside the gene matches: 7. CDR3 DNA: TGTGCCAGCTCACCTTTAGACAGGGACGCTGAAGCTTTCTTT. This encodes CASSPLDRDAEAFF.

This clone was found a few times. V usage is TRBV7-2 and J usage is TRBJ2-2; D is unresolved. The CDR3 is 13 residues long. V lost 3 bases and J lost 6, with 8 bases in between. Germline CDR1 is SGHTA and CDR2 is FQGNSA. CDR3 in amino acids: CASSLSGAGELFF. DNA of the CDR3: TGTGCCAGCAGCTTGAGTGGTGCCGGGGAGCTGTTTTTT.

The sample holds one count of this clone. Additional DNA sequences in this sample encode the identical CDR3. The chain recombines TRBV6-5 with TRBJ1-3; D perhaps matches TRBD1 (6 bases). Trimming left V 2 bases short and J 2 bases short, with 10 bases between. This CDR3 is 15 amino acids long. Germline lookup yields CDR1 MNHEY and CDR2 SVGAGI. CDR3 DNA sequence: TGTGCCAGCAGTTACGACAGGAGTCCTGGAAACACCATATATTTT. This translates into CASSYDRSPGNTIYF.

V and J are TRBV3-1 (or the pseudogene TRBV3-2) and TRBJ2-7, with 14 bases lining up with TRBD2. This CDR3 is 19 amino acids long. CDR1 is LGHDT, CDR2 YNNKEL, per germline (reference sequence). V dropped 3 bases and J dropped 1; count of bases not matched to a gene: 11. CDR3 sequence (DNA): TGTGCCAGCAGCCACAAAATTGGACTAGCGGGGGGACAATCCTACGAGCAGTACTTC. Translating it yields CASSHKIGLAGGQSYEQYF.

The V and J genes are TRBV4-1 and TRBJ2-3; 8 bases agree with TRBD1. The CDR3 covers 14 residues. V shed 4 bases, J shed 5 bases, and the junction held 5 bases outside the gene matches. Germline CDR1 reads MGHRA; CDR2 reads YSYEKL. CDR3 amino acids: CASSLQGEIDTQYF. CDR3 DNA: TGCGCCAGCAGCCTACAGGGGGAGATAGATACGCAGTATTTT.

This clone came up once. V gene TRBV5-1 combines with J gene TRBJ2-1; TRBD1 matches at 8 bases. The CDR3 totals 17 residues. After removal of 0 bases from V and 7 bases from J, the junction contained 12 bases not matched to a gene. In germline, CDR1 is SGHRS, CDR2 YFSETQ. DNA of the CDR3: TGCGCCAGCAGCTTGGTCCCCGGGACAGGCCAAAGGAATGAGCAGTTCTTC. The encoded protein is CASSLVPGTGQRNEQFF.

This chain joins TRBV12-5 and TRBJ1-2; D not certain. Trimming pared 4 bases from V and 5 bases from J, leaving 14 bases between. The CDR3 loop spans 14 amino acids. Germline CDR1 is LGHNT and CDR2 is FRNRAP. For the CDR3, the DNA is TGTGCTAGTGGTTCCAGCCTGGGAGGGTATGGCTACACCTTC. It specifies CASGSSLGGYGYTF.

The CDR3 is CASSSDRLNTEAFF. The CDR3 bases are TGTGCCAGCAGTTCGGACAGGTTGAACACTGAAGCTTTCTTT. The V and J genes are TRBV25-1 and TRBJ1-1, with 7 bases fitting TRBD1. V was pared by 5 bases and J by 0 bases, with 3 bases of the junction left unmatched. This CDR3 contains 14 residues. Germline assignment: CDR1 MGHDK and CDR2 SYGVNS.